The source of this T cell receptor (beta chain) is a study of cytomegalovirus exposure and HLA in healthy donors. The PCR was carried out with 60 Vbeta primers and 13 Jbeta primers. The assay was immunoSEQ multiplex PCR, and TCRdb's table has in-frame clones only and misses some. The profile covers about 120,000 clones, with more than 65% appearing a single time and roughly 1.8% taken by the ten largest. The sample consisted of PBMCs. The origin of this receptor is a man younger than 35 in good health and CMV-seronegative.

The CDR3 nucleotides are TGTGCCAGCTACCGAGCGGGGGGGCCTGGTACGCAGTATTTT. Its translation is CASYRAGGPGTQYF. The rearrangement joins TRBV5-6 to TRBJ2-3; 10 bases agree with TRBD2. Trimming took 7 bases from V and 8 from J; bases not matched to a gene: 10. The CDR3 has 14 amino acids. Germline CDR1 and CDR2: SGHDT and YYEEEE.